This T cell receptor (beta chain) stems from a study of shared clonotypes between healthy human individuals. Overall study: Three plates were used per donor for CD4 naive, three for CD4 memory, two for CD8 naive and one for CD8 memory.

For this clone: What it binds is unknown.

The CDR3 is made up of 12 amino acids. Germline V gene lookup returns CDR1 SGHRS and CDR2 YFSETQ. V was shortened by 4 bases and J by 6 bases, with 11 bases between the two germline ends. Profiling relied on immunoSEQ multiplex PCR, and the TCRdb table lists in-frame clones only, not all of them. The sample has some 2,100,000 clones, more than 90% seen once. Overall study results and limits: Larger estimated richness was generally recorded for naive subsets relative to memory subsets. Clonotypes that were shared across four donors made up 4.5% to 5% of naive CD4 clonotypes.

The chain is built from TRBV5-1 and TRBJ2-7; unclear D gene. Sequencing was carried out using naive CD4+ T cells sorted from blood. Specified subset: CD45RA+ positively selected. This receptor was obtained from a man between 18 and 35 years old in good health. CDR3 region: CASSAGPTEQYF. For the CDR3, the DNA is TGCGCCAGCAGCGCAGGACCAACCGAGCAGTACTTC.